The 30 T cell receptor beta chains below all came from one sample that was sequenced in a study of blood T cell repertoires in COVID-19. TCRdb's copy holds only in-frame clones and misses some; the assay was immunoSEQ multiplex PCR. Of about 8,000 clones in the sample, about 84% were seen once. The specimen sequenced was peripheral blood. Receptor source: a human donor in a cohort sampled during active COVID-19.

The V and J genes are TRBV5-4 and TRBJ2-7; D unclear. From germline, CDR1 is SGHNT and CDR2 YYREEE (reference sequence). CDR3 length: 16 amino acids. The V end was cut by 4 bases, the J end by 2 bases, with 19 bases between. The CDR3 nucleotides are TGTGCCAGCAGCGACCACAGAACAGAATCGACCTACGAGCAGTACTTC. Translation gives CASSDHRTESTYEQYF.

The rearrangement uses TRBV4-1 and TRBJ1-4, with TRBD1 matching 10 bases. V lost 1 base and J lost 8; bases outside the gene matches: 7. The germline gives CDR1 MGHRA, CDR2 YSYEKL. This CDR3 contains 16 residues. CDR3 loop: CASSQASGTGVEKLFF. The CDR3, as DNA: TGCGCCAGCAGCCAAGCTTCCGGGACAGGGGTAGAAAAACTGTTTTTT.

The chain employs TRBV9 and TRBJ2-1, with 8 nucleotides matching TRBD2. Looked up from germline, CDR1 is SGDLS and CDR2 is YYNGEE. This CDR3 has 15 residues. V gave up 2 bases and J gave up 1 base; unmatched junction bases: 2. CDR3 nucleotides: TGTGCCAGCAGCGTGCGCGGGGGGTCCTACAATGAGCAGTTCTTC. This translates into CASSVRGGSYNEQFF.

The chain carries TRBV19 and TRBJ1-1; D gene unclear. Trimming took 11 bases from V and 8 from J, leaving 15 bases between them. Germline V gene sequence: CDR1 LNHDA, CDR2 SQIVND (reference sequence). The CDR3 length is 11 residues. The CDR3 region is CAVNFGVEAFF. The CDR3 nucleotides read TGTGCCGTTAACTTCGGGGTCGAAGCTTTCTTT.

The DNA for the CDR3 is TGCGCCAGCAGAGGCAGCGCAATTGAAAAACTGTTTTTT. Residues: CASRGSAIEKLFF. The chain has TRBV5-1 and TRBJ1-4; D is unresolved. V lost 5 bases, J lost 7 bases, and 12 bases lay in between. This CDR3 region has 13 residues. Germline V gene data show CDR1 as SGHRS and CDR2 as YFSETQ.

The rearrangement joins TRBV4-2 to TRBJ2-1, with D possibly being TRBD2 (6 bases). The germline gives CDR1 LGHNA, CDR2 YNFKEQ. With 3 bases removed from V and 0 bases from J, the gap between germline ends came to 15 bases. The CDR3 runs to 17 residues. The CDR3 bases are TGTGCCAGCAGCCAGGATAGCGGAACCAGCTCCTACAATGAGCAGTTCTTC. Its translation is CASSQDSGTSSYNEQFF.

The CDR3: CASRRQGMGEKLFF. CDR3 DNA sequence: TGTGCCAGTAGAAGACAGGGGATGGGAGAAAAACTGTTTTTT. This chain links TRBV19 with TRBJ1-4; TRBD1 agrees at 8 bases. Germline V CDR1 and CDR2: LNHDA, SQIVND (reference sequence). There are 14 residues in the CDR3. V lost 6 bases, J lost 8 bases, and 8 bases stayed unmatched.

CDR3 coding DNA: TGTGCCAGCTCACCCCGTCGTGAGGATGGCTACACCTTC. Translated: CASSPRREDGYTF. This chain links TRBV18 with TRBJ1-2; D is unresolved. CDR1 and CDR2 from the germline V gene are KGHSH and LQKENI. Trimming took off 3 bases at V and 6 bases at J, with 11 bases between the two ends. The CDR3 extends over 13 amino acids. The full variable domain, in which reference TRBV18 and TRBJ1-2 provide the parts outside the CDR3, is NAGVMQNPRHLVRRRGQEARLRCSPMKGHSHVYWYRQLPEEGLKFMVYLQKENIIDESGMPKERFSAEFPKEGPSILRIQQVVRGDSAAYFCASSPRREDGYTFGSGTRLTVV.

The chain links TRBV11-2 to TRBJ2-1, with D perhaps TRBD2 (6 bases). The length of the CDR3 is 14 residues. Germline CDR1 reads SGHAT; CDR2 reads FQNNGV. Trimming left V 1 base short and J 7 bases short, with 11 bases between. In nucleotides, the CDR3 is TGTGCCAGCAGCTTAGGGACTACCTTGAATGAGCAGTTCTTC. Protein sequence: CASSLGTTLNEQFF.

This clone was observed once. The chain recombines TRBV30 with TRBJ1-2; D is perhaps TRBD1 (5 bases). This CDR3 has 12 amino acids. V was pared by 0 bases and J by 7 bases, with 9 bases between. The germline gives CDR1 GTSNPN, CDR2 SVGIG (reference sequence). CDR3 loop: CAWSVGVPGYTF. Here the CDR3 DNA reads TGTGCCTGGAGTGTAGGGGTTCCTGGCTACACCTTC.

The genes are TRBV7-2 and TRBJ2-7; 8 bases fit TRBD2. The CDR3 extends over 15 amino acids. V lost 5 bases and J lost 6; bases outside the gene matches: 12. Germline V gives CDR1 SGHTA, CDR2 FQGNSA. CDR3 sequence: CASSPAAGGVSEQYF. The CDR3 coding sequence is TGTGCCAGCAGCCCTGCGGCGGGGGGTGTTAGCGAGCAGTACTTC.

The CDR3 loop is CASSLGSGDRGNSPLHF. In DNA form, the CDR3 reads TGTGCCAGCAGCTTGGGCTCTGGAGACAGGGGTAATTCACCCCTCCACTTT. The J gene is TRBJ1-6, the V gene TRBV5-4, with 8 bases matching TRBD1. Trimming at V came to 0 bases and at J to 6 bases, leaving 8 bases not matched to a gene. Germline CDR1 is SGHNT and CDR2 is YYREEE (reference sequence). The CDR3 runs to 17 residues.

The rearrangement uses TRBV18 and TRBJ2-6; D is possibly TRBD1 (5 bases). The CDR3 totals 18 residues. Trimming removed 3 bases from V and 0 bases from J, with 15 bases in between. Germline V gene lookup returns CDR1 KGHSH and CDR2 LQKENI. Here the CDR3 DNA reads TGTGCCAGCTCACCGCAAAGGGGAATCGGCTCTGGGGCCAACGTCCTGACTTTC. It specifies CASSPQRGIGSGANVLTF.

V gene TRBV13 combines with J gene TRBJ2-1; TRBD2 matches 10 bases. The CDR3 runs 17 residues. The V segment lost 0 bases and the J segment 3 bases; nucleotides outside the gene matches: 5. Germline V gene data show CDR1 as PRHDT and CDR2 as FYEKMQ (reference sequence). The CDR3 reads CASSLGSSGGFYNEQFF. The CDR3 bases are TGTGCCAGCAGCTTAGGTAGTAGCGGGGGGTTCTACAATGAGCAGTTCTTC. Looking up the rest from reference TRBV13 and TRBJ2-1 gives the full variable domain: AAGVIQSPRHLIKEKRETATLKCYPIPRHDTVYWYQQGPGQDPQFLISFYEKMQSDKGSIPDRFSAQQFSDYHSELNMSSLELGDSALYFCASSLGSSGGFYNEQFFGPGTRLTVL.

This chain links TRBV19 with TRBJ1-1, with D perhaps matching TRBD1 (6 bases). The germline V and J ends were trimmed by 7 bases and 0 bases, with 18 bases remaining between them. The V gene's germline CDR1 is LNHDA and CDR2 SQIVND (reference sequence). This CDR3 has 16 residues. The chain's CDR3 is CASIRAGRGMNTEAFF. CDR3 in DNA: TGTGCCAGTATACGAGCTGGCAGGGGAATGAACACTGAAGCTTTCTTT.

The chain carries TRBV18 and TRBJ1-6, with 7 bases matching TRBD1. The germline gives CDR1 KGHSH, CDR2 LQKENI. The CDR3 has 13 amino acids. V trimming: 5 bases; J trimming: 8 bases; junction bases outside the gene matches: 3. The CDR3 nucleotides are TGTGCCAGCTCAAGTGACAGGGATTCACCCCTCCACTTT. Its translation is CASSSDRDSPLHF.

The chain is built from TRBV3-1 (or the pseudogene TRBV3-2) and TRBJ2-5; possibly TRBD1 for D (5 bases). The germline V gene encodes CDR1 LGHDT and CDR2 YNNKEL (reference sequence). Trimming removed 11 bases at V and 9 bases at J, with 13 bases between. CDR3 size: 10 residues. CDR3 loop: CASHTGPQYF. DNA for the CDR3: TGTGCCTCCCATACAGGCCCCCAGTACTTC.

The chain joins TRBV5-6 to TRBJ2-7; 8 bases map to TRBD2. Germline V gene data show CDR1 as SGHDT and CDR2 as YYEEEE. This CDR3 is 16 amino acids long. The trim removed 0 bases at V and 3 bases at J, leaving 8 bases unmatched. The CDR3 DNA follows: TGTGCCAGCAGCTTGGAGGTCGGGGGGGCCTTCTACGAGCAGTACTTC. Amino acid sequence: CASSLEVGGAFYEQYF. Using reference TRBV5-6 and TRBJ2-7 for the parts outside the CDR3, the full variable domain is DAGVTQSPTHLIKTRGQQVTLRCSPKSGHDTVSWYQQALGQGPQFIFQYYEEEERQRGNFPDRFSGHQFPNYSSELNVNALLLGDSALYLCASSLEVGGAFYEQYFGPGTRLTVT.

The chain has TRBV6-4 and TRBJ1-5; D unresolved. Trimming left V 8 bases short and J 2 bases short, with 10 bases between. The CDR3 has 13 residues. Germline lookup yields CDR1 MRHNA and CDR2 SNTAGT. DNA of the CDR3: TGTGCCAGCCAGAATCGGGGCAATCAGCCCCAGCATTTT. Its protein is CASQNRGNQPQHF.

The CDR3, as DNA: TGCAGCGTTGAAGATACCCAGATGTCGGAGACCCAGTACTTC. This codes for CSVEDTQMSETQYF. This sequence joins TRBV29-1 and TRBJ2-5; D ambiguous. The CDR3 is made up of 14 amino acids. Germline loops: CDR1 SQVTM, CDR2 ANQGSEA. The V and J ends lost 0 bases and 5 bases respectively, with 13 bases between them.

V usage is TRBV6-5 and J usage is TRBJ1-6; tentative D call: TRBD1 (5 bases). Germline V gene lookup returns CDR1 MNHEY and CDR2 SVGAGI. The CDR3 is 12 amino acids. Between the trimmed V and J ends, which lost 8 bases and 10 bases, there was a span of 12 bases. The CDR3 sequence is CASAAGHSPLHF. In nucleotides, the CDR3 is TGTGCCAGCGCTGCGGGGCACTCACCCCTCCACTTT.

This chain joins TRBV6-5 and TRBJ1-1; tentative D call: TRBD1 (5 bases). The V gene's germline CDR1 is MNHEY and CDR2 SVGAGI. V lost 2 bases, J lost 3 bases, and 10 bases lay in between. The CDR3 spans 14 residues. Here the CDR3 DNA reads TGTGCCAGCAGTTACAGAGGACACGACACTGAAGCTTTCTTT. The encoded protein is CASSYRGHDTEAFF.

The V gene is TRBV7-8, the J gene TRBJ1-1; 9 nucleotides match TRBD1. The V segment lost 1 base and the J segment 1 base; nucleotides outside the gene matches: 1. Germline V gene sequence: CDR1 SGHVS, CDR2 FQNEAQ. The CDR3 length is 15 residues. In DNA form, the CDR3 reads TGTGCCAGCAGCTTAGGGGACAGGGCGAACACTGAAGCTTTCTTT. Protein sequence: CASSLGDRANTEAFF.

This chain uses TRBV18 with TRBJ1-3, with 7 bases identical to TRBD1. The CDR3 totals 17 residues. CDR1 is KGHSH, CDR2 LQKENI, per germline. Germline trimming cut 2 bases from V and 0 bases from J; bases unmatched to any gene: 7. The CDR3 loop is CASSPSGTVSSGNTIYF. The CDR3 DNA is TGTGCCAGCTCACCATCCGGGACAGTTTCCTCTGGAAACACCATATATTTT. The entire variable domain, with the rest obtained from reference TRBV18 and TRBJ1-3, is as follows: NAGVMQNPRHLVRRRGQEARLRCSPMKGHSHVYWYRQLPEEGLKFMVYLQKENIIDESGMPKERFSAEFPKEGPSILRIQQVVRGDSAAYFCASSPSGTVSSGNTIYFGEGSWLTVV.

This clone came up once. The rearrangement joins TRBV3-1 (or the pseudogene TRBV3-2) to TRBJ2-5; the match to TRBD2 covers 8 bases. Trimming removed 1 base from V and 9 bases from J; junction bases left unmatched: 16. The CDR3 runs 17 residues. Germline-derived CDR1 and CDR2 are LGHDT and YNNKEL (reference sequence). The CDR3 here is CASSQGAFSGGEQAQYF. The CDR3 DNA reads as TGTGCCAGCAGCCAAGGCGCGTTCAGCGGGGGCGAACAGGCCCAGTACTTC.

The J gene is TRBJ1-2, the V gene TRBV25-1; a possible D gene is TRBD1 (5 bases). CDR1 is MGHDK, CDR2 SYGVNS, per germline. The CDR3 consists of 13 residues. V was cut by 8 bases and J by 4 bases, with 14 bases left in between. The CDR3 nucleotides read TGTGCCAGCGGAGCGCAAGGGGTCTATGGCTACACCTTC. Protein: CASGAQGVYGYTF.

This chain connects TRBV7-2 to TRBJ2-7; no clear D. Germline loops: CDR1 SGHTA, CDR2 FQGNSA. CDR3 length: 15 amino acids. The V end lost 5 bases, the J end lost 0 bases, and 14 bases lay between the germline ends. DNA for the CDR3: TGTGCCAGCAGCCTTTCCGGTTCAAGCTCCTACGAGCAGTACTTC. Its protein product is CASSLSGSSSYEQYF.

The V gene is TRBV25-1, the J gene TRBJ2-7; TRBD2 matches at 11 bases. After removal of 5 bases from V and 2 bases from J, the junction contained 2 bases not matched to a gene. This CDR3 is built from 14 residues. The germline V gene has CDR1 MGHDK and CDR2 SYGVNS. In DNA, the CDR3 is TGTGCCAGCAGTAAACTAGCGGGGGCCTACGAGCAGTACTTC. Translated: CASSKLAGAYEQYF.

This chain connects TRBV13 to TRBJ1-2; TRBD1 matches 10 bases. The CDR3 contains 16 residues. Per the germline V gene, CDR1 is PRHDT and CDR2 is FYEKMQ (reference sequence). V gave up 5 bases and J gave up 3 bases; unmatched junction bases: 9. Here the CDR3 DNA reads TGTGCCAGCAGCCCCCGGACAGGGGGAAGTGACTATGGCTACACCTTC. It translates to CASSPRTGGSDYGYTF.

For the CDR3, the DNA is TGTGCTAGTGACCACCAACAGGGTAGAAACACCATATATTTT. Protein sequence: CASDHQQGRNTIYF. This chain uses TRBV12-5 with TRBJ1-3; D perhaps matches TRBD1 (6 bases). There are 14 residues in the CDR3. CDR1 is LGHNT, CDR2 FRNRAP, per germline. Trimming left V 7 bases short and J 5 bases short, with 15 bases between.